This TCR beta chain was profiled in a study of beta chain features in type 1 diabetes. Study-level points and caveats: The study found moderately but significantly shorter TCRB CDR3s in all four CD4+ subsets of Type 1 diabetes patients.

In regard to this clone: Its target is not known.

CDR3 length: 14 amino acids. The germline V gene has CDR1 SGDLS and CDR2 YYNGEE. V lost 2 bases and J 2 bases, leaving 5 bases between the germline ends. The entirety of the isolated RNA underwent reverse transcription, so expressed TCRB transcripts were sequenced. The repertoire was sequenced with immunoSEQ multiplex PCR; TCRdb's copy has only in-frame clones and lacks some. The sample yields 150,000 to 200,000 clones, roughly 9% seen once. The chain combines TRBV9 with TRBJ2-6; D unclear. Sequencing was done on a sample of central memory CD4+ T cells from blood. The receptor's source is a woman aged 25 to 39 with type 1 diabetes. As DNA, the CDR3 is TGTGCCAGCAGCGTGCCGGCTGGGGCCAACGTCCTGACTTTC. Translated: CASSVPAGANVLTF.